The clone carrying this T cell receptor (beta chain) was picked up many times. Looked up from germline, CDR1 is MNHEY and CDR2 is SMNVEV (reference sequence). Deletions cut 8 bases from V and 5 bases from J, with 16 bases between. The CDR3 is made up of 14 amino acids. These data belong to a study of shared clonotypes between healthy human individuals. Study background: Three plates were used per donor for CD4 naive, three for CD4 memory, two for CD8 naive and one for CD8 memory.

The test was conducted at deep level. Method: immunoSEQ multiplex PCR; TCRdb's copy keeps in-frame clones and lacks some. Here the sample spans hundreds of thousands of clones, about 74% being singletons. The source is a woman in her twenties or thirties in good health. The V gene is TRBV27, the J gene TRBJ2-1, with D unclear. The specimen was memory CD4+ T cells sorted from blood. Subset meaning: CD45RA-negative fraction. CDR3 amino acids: CASGIRGFHNEQFF. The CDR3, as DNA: TGTGCCAGCGGGATTCGAGGATTCCACAATGAGCAGTTCTTC.